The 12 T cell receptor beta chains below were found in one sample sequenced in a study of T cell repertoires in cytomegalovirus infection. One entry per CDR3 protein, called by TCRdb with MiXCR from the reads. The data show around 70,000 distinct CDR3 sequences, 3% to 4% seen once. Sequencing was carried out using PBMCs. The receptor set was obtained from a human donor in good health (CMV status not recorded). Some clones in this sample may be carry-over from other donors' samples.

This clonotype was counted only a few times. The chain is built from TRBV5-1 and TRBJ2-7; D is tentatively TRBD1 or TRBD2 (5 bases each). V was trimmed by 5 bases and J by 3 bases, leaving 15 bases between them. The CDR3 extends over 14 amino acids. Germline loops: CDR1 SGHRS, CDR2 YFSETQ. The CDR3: CASSYRDGGYEQYF. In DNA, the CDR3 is TGCGCCAGCAGTTACCGGGACGGAGGCTACGAGCAGTACTTC. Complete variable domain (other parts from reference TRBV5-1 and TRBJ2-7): KAGVTQTPRYLIKTRGQQVTLSCSPISGHRSVSWYQQTPGQGLQFLFEYFSETQRNKGNFPGRFSGRQFSNSRSEMNVSTLELGDSALYLCASSYRDGGYEQYFGPGTRLTVT.

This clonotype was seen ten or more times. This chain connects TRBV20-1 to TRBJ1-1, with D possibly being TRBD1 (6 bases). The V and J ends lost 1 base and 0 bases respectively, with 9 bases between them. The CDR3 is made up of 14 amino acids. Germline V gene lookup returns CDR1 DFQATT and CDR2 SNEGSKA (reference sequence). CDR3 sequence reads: CSARGGDMNTEAFF. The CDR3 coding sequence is TGCAGTGCTAGAGGGGGGGACATGAACACTGAAGCTTTCTTT.

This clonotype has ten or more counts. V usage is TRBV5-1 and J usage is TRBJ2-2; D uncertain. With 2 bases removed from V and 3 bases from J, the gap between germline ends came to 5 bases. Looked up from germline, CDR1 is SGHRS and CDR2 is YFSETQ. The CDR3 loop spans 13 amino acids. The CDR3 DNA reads TGCGCCAGCAGCTTTGCAGACACCGGGGAGCTGTTTTTT. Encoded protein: CASSFADTGELFF.

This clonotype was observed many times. The CDR3, as DNA: TGCGCCAGCAGCCCCGGACAAGGAGCGAATCGTTACAATGAGCAGTTCTTC. Its translation: CASSPGQGANRYNEQFF. This chain joins TRBV4-1 and TRBJ2-1; the D gene is possibly TRBD1 (5 bases). The V gene's germline CDR1 is MGHRA and CDR2 YSYEKL. The V gene lost 4 bases and the J gene lost 4 bases, with 20 bases spanning the gap. The CDR3 spans 17 residues.

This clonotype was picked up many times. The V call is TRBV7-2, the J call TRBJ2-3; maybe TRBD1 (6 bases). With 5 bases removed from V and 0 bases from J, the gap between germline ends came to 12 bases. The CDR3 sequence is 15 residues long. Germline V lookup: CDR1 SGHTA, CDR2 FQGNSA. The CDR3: CASSLQGGSTDTQYF. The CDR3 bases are TGTGCCAGCAGCCTACAGGGCGGGAGCACAGATACGCAGTATTTT. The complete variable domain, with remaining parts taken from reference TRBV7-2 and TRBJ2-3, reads GAGVSQSPSNKVTEKGKDVELRCDPISGHTALYWYRQSLGQGLEFLIYFQGNSAPDKSGLPSDRFSAERTGGSVSTLTIQRTQQEDSAVYLCASSLQGGSTDTQYFGPGTRLTVL.

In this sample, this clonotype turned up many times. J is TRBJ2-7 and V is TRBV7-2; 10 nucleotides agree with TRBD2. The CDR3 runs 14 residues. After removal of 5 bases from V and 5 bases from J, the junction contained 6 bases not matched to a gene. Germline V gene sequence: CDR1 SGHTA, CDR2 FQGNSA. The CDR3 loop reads CASSRAGGPNEQYF. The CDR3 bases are TGTGCCAGCAGCAGAGCGGGGGGGCCTAACGAGCAGTACTTC. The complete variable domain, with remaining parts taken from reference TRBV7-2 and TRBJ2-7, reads GAGVSQSPSNKVTEKGKDVELRCDPISGHTALYWYRQSLGQGLEFLIYFQGNSAPDKSGLPSDRFSAERTGGSVSTLTIQRTQQEDSAVYLCASSRAGGPNEQYFGPGTRLTVT.

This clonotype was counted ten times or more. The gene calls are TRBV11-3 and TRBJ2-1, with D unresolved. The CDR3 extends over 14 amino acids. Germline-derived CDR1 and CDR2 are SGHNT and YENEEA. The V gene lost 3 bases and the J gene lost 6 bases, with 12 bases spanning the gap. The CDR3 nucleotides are TGTGCCAGCAGCTTTCCCCCGACGGCCAATGAGCAGTTCTTC. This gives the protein CASSFPPTANEQFF.

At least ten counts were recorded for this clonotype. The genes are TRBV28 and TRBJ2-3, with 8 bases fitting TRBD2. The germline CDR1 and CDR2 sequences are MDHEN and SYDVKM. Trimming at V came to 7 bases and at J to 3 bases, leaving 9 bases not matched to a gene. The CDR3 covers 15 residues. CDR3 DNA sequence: TGTGCCAGCACCCCGGGAGGGTTGCTTACAGATACGCAGTATTTT. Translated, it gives CASTPGGLLTDTQYF.

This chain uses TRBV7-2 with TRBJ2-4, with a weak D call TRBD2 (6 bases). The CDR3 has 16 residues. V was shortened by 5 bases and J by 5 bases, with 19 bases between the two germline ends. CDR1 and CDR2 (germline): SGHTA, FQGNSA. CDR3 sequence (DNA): TGTGCCAGCAGCCCCCAATTAGGTAGCGGCCAAAACATTCAGTACTTC. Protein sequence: CASSPQLGSGQNIQYF.

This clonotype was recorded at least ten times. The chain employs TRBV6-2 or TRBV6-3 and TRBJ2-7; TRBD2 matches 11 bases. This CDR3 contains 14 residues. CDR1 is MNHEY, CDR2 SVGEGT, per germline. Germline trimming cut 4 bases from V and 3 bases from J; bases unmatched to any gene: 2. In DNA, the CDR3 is TGTGCCAGCAGTTTCCTAGCGGGAGGCTACGAGCAGTACTTC. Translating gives CASSFLAGGYEQYF.

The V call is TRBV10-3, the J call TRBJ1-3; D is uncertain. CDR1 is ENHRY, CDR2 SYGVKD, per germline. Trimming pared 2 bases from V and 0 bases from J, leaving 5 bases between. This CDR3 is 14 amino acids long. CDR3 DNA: TGTGCCATCAGTGAGAGCATCTCTGGAAACACCATATATTTT. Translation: CAISESISGNTIYF.

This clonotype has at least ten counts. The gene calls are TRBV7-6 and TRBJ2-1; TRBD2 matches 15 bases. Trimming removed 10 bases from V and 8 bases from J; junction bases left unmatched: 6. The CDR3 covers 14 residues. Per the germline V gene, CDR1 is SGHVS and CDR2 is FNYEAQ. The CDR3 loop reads CAISGLAGGDEQFF. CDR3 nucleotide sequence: TGTGCCATATCTGGACTAGCGGGGGGGGATGAGCAGTTCTTC.